This TCR beta chain was captured in a study of blood T cells in healthy people across ages. With a J-beta primer mix and a sample-barcoded 5' primer, a second PCR ran about 7 to 12 cycles. TCRdb recomputed calls from the 5' RACE reads with MiXCR, one row per CDR3 protein. The sample yields fewer than 950,000 distinct CDR3 sequences, under 40% seen once. Each of the donors had approximately 10 milliliters of peripheral blood drawn into EDTA-treated Vacutainer tubes. The extraction recovered at least 5.5 micrograms of total RNA per sample. Deletions cut 5 bases from V and 1 base from J, with 17 bases between. The CDR3 runs to 15 residues. Germline CDR1 is GTSNPN and CDR2 is SVGIG (reference sequence).

The clonotype was recovered from a young man in good health. The sample taken for sequencing was blood. The chain links TRBV30 to TRBJ1-1; D is unresolved. The DNA of the CDR3 is TGTGCCTGGGATGGGAATCCCTTCGCGAACACTGAAGCTTTCTTT. Amino acids: CAWDGNPFANTEAFF.